This record looks at one TCR beta chain sequence and its context. The sample originates from a study of ipilimumab plus nivolumab after autologous stem cell transplantation. Across the whole study: Typical patient got a handful of ipilimumab doses and fewer than 10 nivolumab doses (median). Myeloma cases were transplant-naive high-risk or relapsed within 3 years post first autologous transplant.

Clones were read by immunoSEQ multiplex PCR, and TCRdb kept only the in-frame ones, dropping some. This sample has 40,000 to 45,000 clones, with approximately 92% found just once. Patients got ipilimumab 1 mg/kg beginning 14 to 28 days post-transplant. Through week 26, nivolumab 3 mg/kg IV was given weeks 1, 4, 7, 10, then biweekly. This CDR3 spans 18 amino acids. J lost 7 bases, V lost 3 bases, and 16 bases had no gene match. Germline CDR1 MDHEN, CDR2 SYDVKM. Sequencing was performed on PBMCs, taken in a trial of ipilimumab plus nivolumab as post-transplant consolidation. The rearrangement joins TRBV28 to TRBJ2-7, with 12 nucleotides matching TRBD2. The clonotype was recovered from a male donor with multiple myeloma. CDR3 sequence: CASSLGRPSGRGVREQYF. The CDR3 nucleotides are TGTGCCAGCAGTTTGGGCCGGCCTAGCGGGAGGGGGGTACGGGAGCAGTACTTC.